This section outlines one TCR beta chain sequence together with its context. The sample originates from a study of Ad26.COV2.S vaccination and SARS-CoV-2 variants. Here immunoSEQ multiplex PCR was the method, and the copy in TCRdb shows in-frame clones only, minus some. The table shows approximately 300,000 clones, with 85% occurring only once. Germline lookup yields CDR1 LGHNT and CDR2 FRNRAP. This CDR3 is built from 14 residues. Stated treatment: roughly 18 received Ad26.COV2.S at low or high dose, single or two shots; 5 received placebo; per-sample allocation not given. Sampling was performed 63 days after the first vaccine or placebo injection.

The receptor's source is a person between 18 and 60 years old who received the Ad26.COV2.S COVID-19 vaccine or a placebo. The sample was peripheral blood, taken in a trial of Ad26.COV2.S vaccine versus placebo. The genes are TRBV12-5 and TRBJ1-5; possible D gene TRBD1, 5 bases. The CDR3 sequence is CASGGGYGNQPQHF. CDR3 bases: TGTGCCAGCGGGGGGGGATATGGCAATCAGCCCCAGCATTTT.